This passage covers 10 T cell receptor beta chains from one sample sequenced in a study of cytomegalovirus exposure and HLA in healthy donors. The PCR had 60 Vbeta and 13 Jbeta primers. Data came from immunoSEQ multiplex PCR; TCRdb stores just in-frame clones and leaves some out. The table lists fewer than 250,000 clones, roughly three quarters of them singletons. The sample consisted of PBMCs. Receptors originate from a woman in her late teens or twenties in good health and CMV-seronegative.

This chain uses TRBV5-1 with TRBJ2-7; 8 nucleotides align to TRBD1. CDR1 and CDR2 (germline): SGHRS, YFSETQ. There are 15 residues in the CDR3. The junction had 15 bases not matched to a gene; V was cut back by 9 bases and J by 4 bases. CDR3 in DNA: TGCGCCACTCCCCCGGCCGGACAGGGCGAATACGAGCAGTACTTC. This encodes CATPPAGQGEYEQYF.

V and J are TRBV4-1 and TRBJ2-7; 13 positions match TRBD2. CDR1 and CDR2 (germline): MGHRA, YSYEKL. Unmatched junction bases numbered 4, after V lost 1 base and J lost 4 bases. The CDR3 sequence is 16 residues long. The CDR3: CASSQGTSGSRYEQYF. The CDR3 bases are TGCGCCAGCAGCCAAGGGACTAGCGGGAGCAGGTACGAGCAGTACTTC.

In this sample, this clone turned up once. The rearrangement uses TRBV2 and TRBJ1-5, with 9 bases lining up with TRBD1. With V trimmed by 5 bases and J by 7 bases, 9 bases remained unmatched. Germline values: CDR1 SNHLY, CDR2 FYNNEI. The CDR3 totals 15 residues. The CDR3 protein is CASSPGDRVWQPQHF. CDR3 sequence (DNA): TGTGCCAGCAGTCCCGGGGACAGGGTATGGCAGCCCCAGCATTTT.

The chain employs TRBV5-1 and TRBJ1-4; TRBD1 matches 12 bases. Germline V lookup: CDR1 SGHRS, CDR2 YFSETQ. The V segment lost 4 bases and the J segment 7 bases; nucleotides outside the gene matches: 11. The CDR3 extends over 17 amino acids. The CDR3 protein is CASSIGTGGVSGEKLFF. The CDR3 DNA reads as TGCGCCAGCAGCATCGGGACAGGGGGCGTCTCTGGTGAAAAACTGTTTTTT.

V gene TRBV11-2 combines with J gene TRBJ2-5, with 9 positions matching TRBD1. V dropped 1 base and J dropped 5; count of bases not matched to a gene: 5. Looked up from germline, CDR1 is SGHAT and CDR2 is FQNNGV. CDR3 size: 15 residues. CDR3 amino acids: CASSLGDREGETQYF. The CDR3 DNA sequence: TGTGCCAGCAGCTTAGGGGACAGGGAGGGGGAGACCCAGTACTTC.

The rearrangement uses TRBV5-1 and TRBJ2-2, with a weak D call TRBD1 (5 bases). The CDR3 length is 15 residues. Germline CDR1 and CDR2: SGHRS and YFSETQ. Trimming pared 1 base from V and 6 bases from J, leaving 13 bases between. The CDR3 sequence: CASSLLAGKAGELFF. Here the CDR3 DNA reads TGCGCCAGCAGCTTGCTGGCAGGGAAGGCCGGGGAGCTGTTTTTT.

This chain links TRBV15 with TRBJ1-1; D not certain. Per germline, CDR1 LNHNV and CDR2 YYDKDF (reference sequence). The CDR3 runs to 12 residues. V lost 2 bases to trimming and J lost 1 base, with 2 bases between them. The CDR3: CATSRQNTEAFF. CDR3 in DNA: TGTGCCACCAGCAGACAGAACACTGAAGCTTTCTTT.

V gene TRBV7-8 combines with J gene TRBJ1-3; tentative D call: TRBD1 (6 bases). The germline V gene encodes CDR1 SGHVS and CDR2 FQNEAQ. The CDR3 is 17 residues long. The ends were cut back, 5 bases at V and 0 bases at J, with 17 bases in the middle. This chain's CDR3 is CASSPGGLRTSGNTIYF. CDR3 nucleotides: TGTGCCAGCAGCCCGGGGGGGCTCAGGACCTCTGGAAACACCATATATTTT.

This sequence joins TRBV11-3 and TRBJ2-7; the match to TRBD2 covers 7 bases. V lost 5 bases to trimming and J lost 3 bases; unmatched junction nucleotides: 4. This CDR3 is built from 13 residues. Looked up from germline, CDR1 is SGHNT and CDR2 is YENEEA. As DNA, the CDR3 is TGTGCCAGCAGCCGCGGGGGAGACTACGAGCAGTACTTC. Translating gives CASSRGGDYEQYF.

J is TRBJ2-1 and V is TRBV4-3; D gene uncertain. Trimming took off 0 bases at V and 6 bases at J, with 6 bases between the two ends. Germline V lookup: CDR1 LGHNA, CDR2 YSLEER. The CDR3 is 13 amino acids. The DNA for the CDR3 is TGCGCCAGCAGCCAAGATGGCCGCAATGAGCAGTTCTTC. The encoded protein is CASSQDGRNEQFF.